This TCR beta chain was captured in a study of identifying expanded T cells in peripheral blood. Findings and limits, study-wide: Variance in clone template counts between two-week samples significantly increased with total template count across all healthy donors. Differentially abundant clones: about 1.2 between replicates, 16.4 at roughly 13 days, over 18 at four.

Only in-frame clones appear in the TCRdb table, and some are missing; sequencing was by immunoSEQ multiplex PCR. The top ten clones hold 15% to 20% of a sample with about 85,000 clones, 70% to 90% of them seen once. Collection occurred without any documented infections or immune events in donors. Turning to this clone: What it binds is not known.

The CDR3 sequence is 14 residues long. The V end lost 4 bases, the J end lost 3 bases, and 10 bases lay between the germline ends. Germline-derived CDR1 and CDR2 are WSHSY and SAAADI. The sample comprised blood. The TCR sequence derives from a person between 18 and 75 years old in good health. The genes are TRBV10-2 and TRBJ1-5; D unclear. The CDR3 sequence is CASSGTWDNQPQHF. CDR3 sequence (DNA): TGCGCCAGCAGTGGGACTTGGGACAATCAGCCCCAGCATTTT.